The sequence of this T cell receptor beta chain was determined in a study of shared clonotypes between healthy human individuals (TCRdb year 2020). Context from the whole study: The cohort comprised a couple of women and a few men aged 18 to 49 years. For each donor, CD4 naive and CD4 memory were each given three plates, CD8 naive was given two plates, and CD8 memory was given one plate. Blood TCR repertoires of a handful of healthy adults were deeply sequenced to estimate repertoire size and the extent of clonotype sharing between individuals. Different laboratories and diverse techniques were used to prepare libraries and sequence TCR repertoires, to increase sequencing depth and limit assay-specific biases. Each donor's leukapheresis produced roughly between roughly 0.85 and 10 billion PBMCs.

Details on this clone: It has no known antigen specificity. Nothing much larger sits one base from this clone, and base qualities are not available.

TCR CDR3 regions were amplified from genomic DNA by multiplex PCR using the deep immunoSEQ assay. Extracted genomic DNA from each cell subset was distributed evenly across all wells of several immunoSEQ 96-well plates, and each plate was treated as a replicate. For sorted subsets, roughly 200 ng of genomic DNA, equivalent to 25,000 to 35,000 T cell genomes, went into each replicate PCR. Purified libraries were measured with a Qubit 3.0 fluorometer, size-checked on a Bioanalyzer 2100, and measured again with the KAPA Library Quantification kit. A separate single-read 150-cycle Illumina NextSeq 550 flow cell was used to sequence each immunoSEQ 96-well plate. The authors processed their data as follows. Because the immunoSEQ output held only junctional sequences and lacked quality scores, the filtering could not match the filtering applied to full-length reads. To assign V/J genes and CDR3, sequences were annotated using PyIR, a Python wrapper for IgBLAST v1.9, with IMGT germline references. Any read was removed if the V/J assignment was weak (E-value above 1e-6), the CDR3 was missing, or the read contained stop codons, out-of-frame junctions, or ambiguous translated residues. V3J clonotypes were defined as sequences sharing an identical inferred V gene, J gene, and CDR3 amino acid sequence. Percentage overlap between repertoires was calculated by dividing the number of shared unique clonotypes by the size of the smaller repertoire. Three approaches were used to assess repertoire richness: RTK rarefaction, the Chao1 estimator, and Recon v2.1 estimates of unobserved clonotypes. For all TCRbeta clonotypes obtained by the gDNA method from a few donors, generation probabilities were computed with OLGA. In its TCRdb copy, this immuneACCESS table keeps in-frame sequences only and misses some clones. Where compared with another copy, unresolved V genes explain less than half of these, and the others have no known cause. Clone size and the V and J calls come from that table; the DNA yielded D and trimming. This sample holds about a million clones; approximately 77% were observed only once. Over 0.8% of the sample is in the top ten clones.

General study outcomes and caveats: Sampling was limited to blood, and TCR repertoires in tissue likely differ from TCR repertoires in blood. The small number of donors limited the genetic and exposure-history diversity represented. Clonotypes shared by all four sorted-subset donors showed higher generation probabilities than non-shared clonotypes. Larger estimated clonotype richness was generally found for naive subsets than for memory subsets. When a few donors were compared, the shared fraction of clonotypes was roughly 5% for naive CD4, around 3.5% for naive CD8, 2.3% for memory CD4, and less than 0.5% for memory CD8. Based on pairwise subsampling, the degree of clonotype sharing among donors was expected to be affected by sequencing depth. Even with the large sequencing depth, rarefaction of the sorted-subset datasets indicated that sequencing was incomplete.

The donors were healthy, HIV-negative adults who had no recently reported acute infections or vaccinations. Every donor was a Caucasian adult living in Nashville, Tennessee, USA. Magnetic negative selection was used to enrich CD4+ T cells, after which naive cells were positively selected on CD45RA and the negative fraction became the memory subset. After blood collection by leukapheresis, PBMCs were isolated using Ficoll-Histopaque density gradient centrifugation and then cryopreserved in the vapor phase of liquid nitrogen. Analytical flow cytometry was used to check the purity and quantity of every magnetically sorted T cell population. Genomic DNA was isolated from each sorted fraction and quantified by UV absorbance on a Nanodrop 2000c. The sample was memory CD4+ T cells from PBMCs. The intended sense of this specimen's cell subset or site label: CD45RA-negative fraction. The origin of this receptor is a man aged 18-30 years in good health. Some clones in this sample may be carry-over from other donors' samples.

The sequence in DNA is TGTGCCAGCAGCTTATCTCCGGGACAGGGAACCGGGGCCAACGTCCTGACTTTC. Translated, it reads CASSLSPGQGTGANVLTF. The chain is encoded by TRBV11-2 joined to TRBJ2-6; a stretch of 9 junction bases matches TRBD1. Including the terminal cysteine and phenylalanine, the CDR3 comprises 18 residues. Only the CDR3 region is kept as DNA, spanning 54 bases read in frame from base 1. CDR1 SGHAT and CDR2 FQNNGV were looked up in the germline V gene. After removal of 2 bases from V and 4 bases from J, the junction retains 9 bases not matched to a gene.